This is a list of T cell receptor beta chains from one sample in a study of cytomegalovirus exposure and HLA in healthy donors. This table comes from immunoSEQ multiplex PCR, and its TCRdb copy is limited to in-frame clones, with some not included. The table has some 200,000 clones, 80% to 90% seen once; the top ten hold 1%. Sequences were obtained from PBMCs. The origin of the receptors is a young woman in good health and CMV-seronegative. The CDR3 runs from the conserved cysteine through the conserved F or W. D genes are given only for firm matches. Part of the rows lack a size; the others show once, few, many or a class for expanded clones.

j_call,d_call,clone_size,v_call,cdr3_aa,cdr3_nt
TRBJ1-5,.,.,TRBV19,CASSEREGGRPQHF,TGTGCCAGTAGTGAACGGGAAGGCGGGAGGCCCCAGCATTTT
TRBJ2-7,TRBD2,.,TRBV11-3,CASSLMAGGDYEQYF,TGTGCCAGCAGCTTAATGGCGGGAGGGGATTACGAGCAGTACTTC
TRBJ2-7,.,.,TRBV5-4,CASSYRTEAYEQYF,TGTGCCAGCAGCTATCGGACAGAAGCCTACGAGCAGTACTTC
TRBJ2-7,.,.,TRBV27,CASSLSFGVVTYEQYF,TGTGCCAGCAGTTTATCGTTCGGGGTCGTAACCTACGAGCAGTACTTC
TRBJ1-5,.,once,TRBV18,CASSPGAGQPQHF,TGTGCCAGCTCACCGGGGGCCGGGCAGCCCCAGCATTTT
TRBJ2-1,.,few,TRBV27,CASSLREGNEQFF,TGTGCCAGCAGTTTGCGGGAAGGGAATGAGCAGTTCTTC
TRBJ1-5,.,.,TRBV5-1,CASSLTSNQPQHF,TGCGCCAGCAGCTTGACATCGAATCAGCCCCAGCATTTT
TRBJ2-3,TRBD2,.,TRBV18,CASSRTSGGTDTQYF,TGTGCCAGCTCACGGACTAGCGGTGGTACAGATACGCAGTATTTT
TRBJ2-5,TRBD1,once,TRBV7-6,CASSFGQAPQETQYF,TGTGCCAGCAGCTTCGGACAGGCGCCCCAAGAGACCCAGTACTTC
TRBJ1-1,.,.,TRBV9,CASSDRVRGTEAFF,TGTGCCAGCAGCGACAGGGTTAGGGGCACTGAAGCTTTCTTT
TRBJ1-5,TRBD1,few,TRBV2,CASSDARGLGQPQHF,TGTGCCAGCAGTGATGCCAGGGGGCTAGGTCAGCCCCAGCATTTT
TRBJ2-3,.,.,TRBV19,CASSIQAISTDTQYF,TGTGCCAGTAGTATCCAGGCTATTAGCACAGATACGCAGTATTTT
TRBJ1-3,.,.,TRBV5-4,CASSQQGSSGNTIYF,TGTGCCAGCAGCCAACAGGGCAGCTCTGGAAACACCATATATTTT
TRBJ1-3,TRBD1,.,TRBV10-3,CAISPTGDGGNTIYF,TGTGCCATCAGCCCCACAGGGGACGGAGGGAACACCATATATTTT
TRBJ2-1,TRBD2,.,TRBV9,CASSVRAGGPNEQFF,TGTGCCAGCAGCGTAAGAGCGGGGGGCCCGAATGAGCAGTTCTTC
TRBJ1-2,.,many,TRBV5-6,CASSFMAGSRGYTF,TGTGCCAGCAGCTTCATGGCGGGGTCGAGGGGCTACACCTTC
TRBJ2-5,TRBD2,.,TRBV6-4,CASSGRHLDGTTNRETQYF,TGTGCCAGCAGTGGTAGACACCTCGATGGGACTACAAACCGAGAGACCCAGTACTTC
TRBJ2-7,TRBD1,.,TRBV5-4,CASSLQGPYEQYF,TGTGCCAGCAGCTTACAGGGGCCCTACGAGCAGTACTTC
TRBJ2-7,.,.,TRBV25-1,CASSGWQKNEQYF,TGTGCCAGCAGTGGATGGCAAAAGAACGAGCAGTACTTC
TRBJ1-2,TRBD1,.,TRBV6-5,CASSSDRANYGYTF,TGTGCCAGCAGCTCGGACAGGGCTAACTATGGCTACACCTTC
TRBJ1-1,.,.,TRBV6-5,CASSYNRYTEAFF,TGTGCCAGCAGTTACAACAGGTACACTGAAGCTTTCTTT
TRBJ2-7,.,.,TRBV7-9,CSSSRTSYEQYF,TGTTCCAGCAGTCGGACTTCCTACGAGCAGTACTTC
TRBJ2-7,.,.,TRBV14,CASSSRPGDINEQYF,TGTGCCAGCAGCTCCAGACCAGGGGACATAAACGAGCAGTACTTC
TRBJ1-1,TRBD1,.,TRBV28,CASSGDRESSAEAFF,TGTGCCAGCAGTGGTGACAGGGAGTCTAGTGCTGAAGCTTTCTTT
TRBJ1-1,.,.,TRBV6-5,CASSYSGVTPFEAFF,TGTGCCAGCAGTTACTCCGGGGTTACCCCCTTTGAAGCTTTCTTT
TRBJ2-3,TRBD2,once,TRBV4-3,CASSQVLAGATDTQYF,TGCGCCAGCAGCCAAGTTTTAGCGGGGGCCACAGATACGCAGTATTTT
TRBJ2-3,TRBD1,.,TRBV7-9,CASSSNRGRIDTQYF,TGTGCCAGCAGCTCCAACAGGGGGCGCATAGATACGCAGTATTTT
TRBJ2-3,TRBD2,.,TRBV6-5,CASSQLAGLTDTQYF,TGTGCCAGCAGCCAACTAGCGGGACTAACAGATACGCAGTATTTT
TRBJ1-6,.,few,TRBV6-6,CASSSGPGHLNSPLHF,TGTGCCAGCAGTTCTGGTCCGGGACATCTTAATTCACCCCTCCACTTT
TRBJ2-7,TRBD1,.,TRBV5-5,CASSWTGIYEQYF,TGTGCCAGCAGCTGGACAGGAATCTACGAGCAGTACTTC
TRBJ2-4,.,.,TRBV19,CASSMGWAGVAKNIQYF,TGTGCCAGTAGTATGGGTTGGGCAGGGGTAGCCAAAAACATTCAGTACTTC
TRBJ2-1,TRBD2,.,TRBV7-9,CASSSGTREQFF,TGTGCCAGCAGCTCAGGGACTAGGGAGCAGTTCTTC
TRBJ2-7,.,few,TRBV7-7,CASSSGTFYEQYF,TGTGCCAGCAGCTCCGGGACATTCTACGAGCAGTACTTC
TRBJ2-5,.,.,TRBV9,CASSVGWGQGNFYF,.
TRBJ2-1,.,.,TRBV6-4,CASSDSIAKYNEQFF,TGTGCCAGCAGTGACAGTATAGCCAAGTACAATGAGCAGTTCTTC
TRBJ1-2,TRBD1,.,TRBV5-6,CASIPTGTGFYGYTF,TGTGCCAGCATCCCGACCGGGACAGGGTTCTATGGCTACACCTTC
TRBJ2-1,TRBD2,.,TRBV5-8,CASSLGTSGPSGDEQFF,TGTGCCAGCAGCCTCGGGACTAGCGGACCCTCCGGGGATGAGCAGTTCTTC
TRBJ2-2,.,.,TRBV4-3,CASSQDRTATGELFF,TGCGCCAGCAGCCAAGATCGGACAGCCACCGGGGAGCTGTTTTTT
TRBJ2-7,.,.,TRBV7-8,CASSFNPSAYEQYF,TGTGCCAGCAGCTTTAACCCTTCAGCCTACGAGCAGTACTTC
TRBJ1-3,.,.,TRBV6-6,CASSYDSSSGNTIYF,TGTGCCAGCAGTTACGACTCAAGCTCTGGAAACACCATATATTTT
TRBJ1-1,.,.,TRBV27,CASSPRRRASEAFF,TGTGCCAGCAGTCCCCGGCGGAGGGCCAGTGAAGCTTTCTTT
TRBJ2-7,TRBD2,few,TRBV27,CASSKLGPSGGQTYEQYF,TGTGCCAGCAGTAAGCTCGGCCCTAGCGGGGGCCAGACCTACGAGCAGTACTTC
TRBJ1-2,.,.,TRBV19,CASSMGGNYGYTF,TGTGCCAGTAGTATGGGGGGGAACTATGGCTACACCTTC
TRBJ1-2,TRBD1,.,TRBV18,CASSPSTGTGVNYGYTF,TGTGCCAGCTCACCTTCAACCGGGACAGGGGTTAACTATGGCTACACCTTC
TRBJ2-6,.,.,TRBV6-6,CASSRDTPSGANVLTF,TGTGCCAGCAGCCGGGACACTCCCTCTGGGGCCAACGTCCTGACTTTC
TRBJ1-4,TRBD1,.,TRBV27,CASSLSDRENEKLFF,TGTGCCAGCAGTTTATCGGACAGGGAGAATGAAAAACTGTTTTTT
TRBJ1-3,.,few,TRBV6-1,CASRGGAGNTIYF,TGTGCCAGCAGGGGGGGGGCTGGAAACACCATATATTTT
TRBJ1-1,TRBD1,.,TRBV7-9,CASSTDRGPGRSTEAFF,TGTGCCAGCAGCACGGACAGGGGCCCGGGTCGGAGCACTGAAGCTTTCTTT
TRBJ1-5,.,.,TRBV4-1,CASSQVQGYSNQPQHF,TGCGCCAGCAGCCAAGTCCAGGGGTATAGCAATCAGCCCCAGCATTTT
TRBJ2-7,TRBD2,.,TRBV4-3,CASSRLTAGDGEQYF,TGCGCCAGCAGCCGACTGACAGCGGGGGACGGCGAGCAGTACTTC
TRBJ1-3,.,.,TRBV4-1,CASSQPGRESSGNTIYF,TGCGCCAGCAGCCAACCTGGGAGGGAGTCGAGCGGAAACACCATATATTTT
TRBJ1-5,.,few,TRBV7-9,CASSRGGSNQPQHF,TGTGCCAGCAGCCGTGGGGGGAGCAATCAGCCCCAGCATTTT
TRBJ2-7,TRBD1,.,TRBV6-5,CASRPYGQGSYEQYF,TGTGCCAGCAGACCTTACGGACAGGGGAGCTACGAGCAGTACTTC
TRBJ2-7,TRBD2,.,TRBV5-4,CASSQSGLAVYEQYF,TGTGCCAGCAGCCAATCCGGACTAGCGGTATACGAGCAGTACTTC
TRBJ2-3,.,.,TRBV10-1,CASSEDRLGSTDTQYF,TGCGCCAGCAGTGAGGACAGGCTGGGTAGCACAGATACGCAGTATTTT